The next 12 T cell receptor beta chains were all read from a single sample in a study of blood T cells in healthy people across ages. The use of a sample-barcoded 5' primer and a J-beta primer mix characterized a second PCR of 7 to 11 cycles. TCRdb ran MiXCR on the 5' RACE reads and lists one entry per CDR3 protein. The sample shows more than 650,000 distinct CDR3 sequences, around a quarter of them seen only once. The same data also contributed to another study, on T cells of mothers and their children.

Sequenced: blood. The receptors come from a boy aged 5-17 years in good health.

This clonotype was seen a few times. V gene TRBV2 combines with J gene TRBJ2-3; D assignment may be TRBD1 or TRBD2 (6 bases each). V lost 0 bases and J lost 1, with 14 bases in between. The CDR3 sequence is 17 residues long. Germline-derived CDR1 and CDR2 are SNHLY and FYNNEI. The CDR3 protein is CASSEAGGGARTDTQYF. DNA of the CDR3: TGTGCCAGCAGTGAAGCTGGAGGGGGTGCTCGCACAGATACGCAGTATTTT. The whole variable domain, remainder taken from reference TRBV2 and TRBJ2-3, is EPEVTQTPSHQVTQMGQEVILRCVPISNHLYFYWYRQILGQKVEFLVSFYNNEISEKSEIFDDQFSVERPDGSNFTLKIRSTKLEDSAMYFCASSEAGGGARTDTQYFGPGTRLTVL.

The chain uses TRBV12-3 or TRBV12-4 and TRBJ1-5, with D possibly TRBD1 on 6 matching bases. Trimming shortened V by 3 bases and J by 6 bases, and 15 bases separated the two germline ends. The CDR3 totals 15 residues. The CDR3 DNA sequence: TGTGCCAGCAGTTTTACCCAAGGGGGGGGTCAGCCCCAGCATTTT. Protein: CASSFTQGGGQPQHF.

The chain combines TRBV30 with TRBJ1-1, with no clear D. The CDR3 sequence is 11 residues long. V was shortened by 3 bases and J by 7 bases, with 9 bases between the two germline ends. Germline V gene lookup returns CDR1 GTSNPN and CDR2 SVGIG (reference sequence). CDR3 sequence (DNA): TGTGCCTGGAGCACGGAGGTTGAAGCTTTCTTT. It yields the protein CAWSTEVEAFF.

V is TRBV5-1 and J is TRBJ2-2; 7 bases agree with TRBD1. CDR1 SGHRS and CDR2 YFSETQ come from the germline V gene. V lost 3 bases to trimming and J lost 9 bases; unmatched junction nucleotides: 8. The CDR3 spans 14 residues. The CDR3 reads CASSSKGGTRELFF. CDR3 coding DNA: TGCGCCAGCAGCTCCAAAGGGGGCACGAGGGAGCTGTTTTTT. The full variable domain, in which reference TRBV5-1 and TRBJ2-2 provide the parts outside the CDR3, is KAGVTQTPRYLIKTRGQQVTLSCSPISGHRSVSWYQQTPGQGLQFLFEYFSETQRNKGNFPGRFSGRQFSNSRSEMNVSTLELGDSALYLCASSSKGGTRELFFGEGSRLTVL.

V is TRBV6-6 and J is TRBJ1-1; D ambiguous. The CDR3 is made up of 12 amino acids. Trimming stripped 6 bases from V and 3 bases from J, with 8 bases between. Per the germline V gene, CDR1 is MNHNY and CDR2 is SVGAGI (reference sequence). The CDR3 region is CASRGRDTEAFF. Written as DNA, the CDR3 is TGTGCCAGCAGGGGGAGGGACACTGAAGCTTTCTTT.

This clonotype was picked up a small number of times. The CDR3 bases are TGTGCCTGGAATAAGGGATTGAACACTGAAGCTTTCTTT. This gives the protein CAWNKGLNTEAFF. This sequence joins TRBV30 and TRBJ1-1; D unclear. The length of the CDR3 is 13 residues. The germline V gene has CDR1 GTSNPN and CDR2 SVGIG (reference sequence). The germline V and J ends were trimmed by 4 bases and 0 bases, with 9 bases remaining between them. The whole variable domain, remainder taken from reference TRBV30 and TRBJ1-1, is SQTIHQWPATLVQPVGSPLSLECTVEGTSNPNLYWYRQAAGRGLQLLFYSVGIGQISSEVPQNLSASRPQDRQFILSSKKLLLSDSGFYLCAWNKGLNTEAFFGQGTRLTVV.

Comment on this clonotype: The junction and the germline gene differ at one end; a read error may be behind it. J is TRBJ1-1 and V is TRBV12-3 or TRBV12-4; unclear D gene. The CDR3 loop spans 13 amino acids. The CDR3 here is CASSLRVNAEAFF. In DNA form, the CDR3 reads TGTGCCAGCAGTTTGAGGGTGAACGCTGAAGCTTTCTTT.

The CDR3 protein is CASSIRRTQETQYF. The CDR3 DNA reads as TGTGCCAGCAGTATCAGAAGAACCCAGGAGACCCAGTACTTC. The chain combines TRBV6-5 with TRBJ2-5; D is unclear. The V gene's germline CDR1 is MNHEY and CDR2 SVGAGI. The CDR3 loop spans 14 amino acids. Trimming shortened V by 5 bases and J by 5 bases, and 15 bases separated the two germline ends.

This clonotype was detected only a few times. The V call is TRBV15, the J call TRBJ2-5, with D hard to call. Germline values: CDR1 LNHNV, CDR2 YYDKDF (reference sequence). The CDR3 runs to 11 residues. Between the trimmed V and J ends, which lost 0 bases and 4 bases, there was a span of 0 bases. CDR3 in DNA: TGTGCCACCAGCAGAGAAGAGACCCAGTACTTC. Translated, it gives CATSREETQYF.

V is TRBV2 and J is TRBJ2-7; 7 positions match TRBD1. Trimming cost V 11 bases and J 5 bases; bases outside gene matches: 12. The CDR3 is made up of 13 amino acids. CDR1 is SNHLY and CDR2 is FYNNEI in the germline V gene. CDR3: CASTGTANHEQYF. The CDR3 DNA reads as TGTGCCTCTACCGGGACAGCGAACCACGAGCAGTACTTC.

The chain is built from TRBV9 and TRBJ1-4; weak D call: TRBD1 (5 bases). V lost 6 bases, J lost 0 bases, and 12 bases lay in between. Germline CDR1 reads SGDLS; CDR2 reads YYNGEE. There are 15 residues in the CDR3. CDR3 in amino acids: CASTPTVATNEKLFF. DNA for the CDR3: TGTGCCAGCACCCCGACAGTTGCAACTAATGAAAAACTGTTTTTT.

This clonotype was found a few times. The chain combines TRBV7-9 with TRBJ2-1; 8 bases align to TRBD2. Per the germline V gene, CDR1 is SEHNR and CDR2 is FQNEAQ (reference sequence). The CDR3 extends over 14 amino acids. J was trimmed by 5 bases and V by 3 bases; bases with no gene match: 3. The CDR3 loop reads CASSFTSGNNEQFF. The CDR3 coding sequence is TGTGCCAGCAGCTTCACTAGCGGAAACAATGAGCAGTTCTTC. Full variable domain (missing parts from reference TRBV7-9 and TRBJ2-1): DTGVSQNPRHKITKRGQNVTFRCDPISEHNRLYWYRQTLGQGPEFLTYFQNEAQLEKSRLLSDRFSAERPKGSFSTLEIQRTEQGDSAMYLCASSFTSGNNEQFFGPGTRLTVL.